The next 17 T cell receptor beta chains were all read from a single sample in a study of identifying expanded T cells in peripheral blood. TCRdb's copy holds only in-frame clones and misses some; the assay was immunoSEQ multiplex PCR. The sample has around 60,000 clones, about 85% seen once. The sample was blood. These receptors were taken from a person aged 18-69 years in good health.

The chain combines TRBV12-5 with TRBJ2-7; 12 nucleotides align to TRBD2. This CDR3 spans 15 amino acids. The ends lost 6 bases at V and 4 bases at J; junction bases unmatched: 7. CDR1 LGHNT and CDR2 FRNRAP come from the germline V gene. CDR3 amino acids: CASGLGGTSGYEQYF. CDR3 nucleotides: TGTGCTAGTGGCCTGGGAGGGACTAGCGGGTACGAGCAGTACTTC.

The rearrangement joins TRBV9 to TRBJ1-3; D remains ambiguous. CDR3 length: 17 residues. V gave up 1 base and J gave up 0 bases, with 14 bases separating them. The germline V gene encodes CDR1 SGDLS and CDR2 YYNGEE. CDR3 loop: CASSVTAALVSGNTIYF. CDR3 sequence (DNA): TGTGCCAGCAGCGTAACGGCAGCGTTGGTCTCTGGAAACACCATATATTTT.

This clone was observed a single time. The rearrangement joins TRBV10-1 to TRBJ2-1; D unresolved. The germline CDR1 and CDR2 sequences are WNHNN and SYGVQD (reference sequence). V lost 10 bases and J lost 0, with 10 bases in between. CDR3 length: 13 residues. The CDR3 loop is CATRTSSYNEQFF. Here the CDR3 DNA reads TGCGCCACACGGACCAGCTCCTACAATGAGCAGTTCTTC.

This clone was counted only a few times. The V call is TRBV25-1, the J call TRBJ2-3, with TRBD1 as a possible D gene (6 bases). V lost 6 bases and J lost 4, with 14 bases in between. The CDR3 runs to 14 residues. Looked up from germline, CDR1 is MGHDK and CDR2 is SYGVNS. The CDR3 DNA reads TGTGCCAGCAGCCCGACAGGAGGTTCAGATACGCAGTATTTT. This translates into CASSPTGGSDTQYF.

The table lists this clone with many counts. CDR3 nucleotides: TGTGCCAGCAGTTTATTGGGGACTAACTATGGCTACACCTTC. Its protein product is CASSLLGTNYGYTF. The V gene is TRBV27, the J gene TRBJ1-2; no definite D call. This CDR3 region has 14 residues. V was shortened by 1 base and J by 0 bases, with 6 bases between the two germline ends. From germline, CDR1 is MNHEY and CDR2 SMNVEV (reference sequence).

J is TRBJ1-1 and V is TRBV6-1; no clear D gene. CDR1 is MNHNS, CDR2 SASEGT, per germline. V was trimmed by 7 bases and J by 5 bases, leaving 11 bases between them. The CDR3 runs 12 residues. CDR3 sequence: CASKWPQTEAFF. The CDR3 DNA follows: TGTGCCAGCAAGTGGCCTCAAACTGAAGCTTTCTTT.

The chain employs TRBV15 and TRBJ2-1, with 8 nucleotides matching TRBD1. The CDR3 is 15 residues long. Germline V CDR1 and CDR2: LNHNV, YYDKDF (reference sequence). V shed 5 bases and J 4 bases; nucleotides not matched to a gene: 7. CDR3 nucleotide sequence: TGTGCCACCAGCCTAGACAGGGGCTCTTACAATGAGCAGTTCTTC. It specifies CATSLDRGSYNEQFF.

CDR3 DNA sequence: TGTGCCAGCAGTTTATGGGACGGGGACGGCGACAATGAGCAGTTCTTC. Encoded protein: CASSLWDGDGDNEQFF. The gene calls are TRBV27 and TRBJ2-1; perhaps D is TRBD1 or TRBD2 (5 bases each). V was cut by 1 base and J by 5 bases, with 15 bases left in between. The germline CDR1 and CDR2 sequences are MNHEY and SMNVEV (reference sequence). The CDR3 has 16 amino acids.

The chain uses TRBV7-9 and TRBJ2-2, with D unresolved. Germline V lookup: CDR1 SEHNR, CDR2 FQNEAQ (reference sequence). The CDR3 runs to 14 residues. V lost 5 bases and J 4 bases, leaving 11 bases between the germline ends. In nucleotides, the CDR3 is TGTGCCAGCAGCCCAATCGAGGCCACCGGGGAGCTGTTTTTT. The encoded protein is CASSPIEATGELFF.

The rearrangement joins TRBV4-3 to TRBJ2-3; D gene uncertain. Trimming left V 1 base short and J 4 bases short, with 9 bases between. CDR1 is LGHNA and CDR2 is YSLEER in the germline V gene. This CDR3 has 14 residues. In DNA, the CDR3 is TGCGCCAGCAGCCAAGTAGCTAGTTCAGATACGCAGTATTTT. It encodes CASSQVASSDTQYF.

The chain employs TRBV5-8 and TRBJ1-5; 7 bases match TRBD1. CDR3 size: 16 residues. Germline CDR1 reads SGHTS; CDR2 reads YDEGEE. J lost 0 bases, V lost 4 bases, and 7 bases had no gene match. CDR3 bases: TGTGCCAGCAGCGGGGACAGACCTTATAGCAATCAGCCCCAGCATTTT. Translation: CASSGDRPYSNQPQHF. Complete variable domain (other parts from reference TRBV5-8 and TRBJ1-5): EAGVTQSPTHLIKTRGQQATLRCSPISGHTSVYWYQQALGLGLQFLLWYDEGEERNRGNFPPRFSGRQFPNYSSELNVNALELEDSALYLCASSGDRPYSNQPQHFGDGTRLSIL.

This clone came up a few times. The chain uses TRBV30 and TRBJ1-5; unclear D gene. CDR3 length equals 15 residues. The ends were cut back, 1 base at V and 0 bases at J, with 10 bases in the middle. Looked up from germline, CDR1 is GTSNPN and CDR2 is SVGIG (reference sequence). CDR3 in DNA: TGTGCCTGGAGTGCCCTCGGCCGTAGCAATCAGCCCCAGCATTTT. This encodes CAWSALGRSNQPQHF.

This chain uses TRBV7-2 with TRBJ1-6; TRBD1 might be the D (6 bases). V was clipped by 5 bases and J by 7 bases, with 15 bases between them. This CDR3 is 15 amino acids long. CDR1 SGHTA and CDR2 FQGNSA come from the germline V gene. CDR3 in amino acids: CASSQNRGGNSPLHF. CDR3 DNA sequence: TGTGCCAGCAGCCAAAACCGGGGGGGCAATTCACCCCTCCACTTT.

The rearrangement uses TRBV6-1 and TRBJ2-7; weak D call: TRBD1 (5 bases). Trimming pared 7 bases from V and 5 bases from J, leaving 18 bases between. Germline-derived CDR1 and CDR2 are MNHNS and SASEGT. This CDR3 has 14 amino acids. CDR3 protein: CASKQGVGTDEQYF. As DNA, the CDR3 is TGTGCCAGCAAACAAGGGGTAGGAACGGACGAGCAGTACTTC.

This sequence joins TRBV30 and TRBJ2-1; no clear D gene. The CDR3 length is 13 residues. CDR1 is GTSNPN, CDR2 SVGIG, per germline (reference sequence). V lost 2 bases and J lost 3, with 8 bases in between. The CDR3 here is CAWSYGSYNEQFF. The DNA of the CDR3 is TGTGCCTGGAGTTATGGTAGCTACAATGAGCAGTTCTTC.

The V and J genes are TRBV28 and TRBJ2-1, with D unclear. The germline gives CDR1 MDHEN, CDR2 SYDVKM. The CDR3 sequence is 13 residues long. With 2 bases removed from V and 4 bases from J, the gap between germline ends came to 6 bases. The DNA of the CDR3 is TGTGCCAGCAGTTTAGCAGGATACAATGAGCAGTTCTTC. Translated: CASSLAGYNEQFF.

V is TRBV5-4 and J is TRBJ2-7; TRBD1 is a possible D gene (6 bases). The CDR3 runs to 14 residues. V shed 4 bases and J shed 3 bases, with 14 bases lying between them. Germline CDR1 is SGHNT and CDR2 is YYREEE (reference sequence). The DNA for the CDR3 is TGTGCCAGCAGCCGAAACAGGGAACGCTACGAGCAGTACTTC. Encoded protein: CASSRNRERYEQYF.